The rows below give T cell receptor beta chains drawn from one sample of a study of blood T cell repertoires in COVID-19. Here immunoSEQ multiplex PCR was the method, and the copy in TCRdb shows in-frame clones only, minus some. The sample shows about 480,000 clones, 88% of them seen only once. Input material: PBMCs or T cells enriched from blood (not recorded which). Receptors were obtained from a woman between 40 and 50 years old who had recovered from COVID-19. The CDR3 runs from the conserved cysteine through the conserved F or W. The D gene is left open where the match is weak. Size is omitted from some rows. Given values are once, few, many or a class for expanded clones.

d_call: .
clone_size: .
j_call: TRBJ2-7
v_call: TRBV27
cdr3_nt: TGTGCCAGCATGTGGGGGGACTCTGGGATCTACGAGCAGTACTTC
cdr3_aa: CASMWGDSGIYEQYF

d_call: .
clone_size: .
j_call: TRBJ2-3
v_call: TRBV13
cdr3_nt: TGTGCCAGCAGCTTAGGGGGCCCCCTCCTCACAGATACGCAGTATTTT
cdr3_aa: CASSLGGPLLTDTQYF

d_call: .
clone_size: .
j_call: TRBJ2-7
v_call: TRBV19
cdr3_nt: TGTGCCAGTAGTTCGGGCCCACGGGGTGAGCAGTACTTC
cdr3_aa: CASSSGPRGEQYF

d_call: TRBD1
clone_size: .
j_call: TRBJ1-1
v_call: TRBV18
cdr3_nt: TGTGCCAGCTCTCCCGGGACAGGGGGCATTGGCACTGAAGCTTTCTTT
cdr3_aa: CASSPGTGGIGTEAFF

d_call: .
clone_size: once
j_call: TRBJ2-7
v_call: TRBV30
cdr3_nt: TGTGCCTGGAGCCCGCAGGGGACCGCTGGGTACTTC
cdr3_aa: CAWSPQGTAGYF

d_call: TRBD1
clone_size: .
j_call: TRBJ1-1
v_call: TRBV5-1
cdr3_nt: TGCGCCAGCAGCCCAAACCCAGGGGGTGGAGAAGCTTTCTTT
cdr3_aa: CASSPNPGGGEAFF

d_call: TRBD1
clone_size: .
j_call: TRBJ2-7
v_call: TRBV2
cdr3_nt: TGTGCCAGCAAGAGACAGGGGGATTCCTACGAGCAGTACTTC
cdr3_aa: CASKRQGDSYEQYF

d_call: .
clone_size: .
j_call: TRBJ2-2
v_call: TRBV18
cdr3_nt: TGTGCCAGCTCACCACCGGGCCGGACCGGGGAGCTGTTTTTT
cdr3_aa: CASSPPGRTGELFF

d_call: .
clone_size: once
j_call: TRBJ2-5
v_call: TRBV7-6
cdr3_nt: TGTGCCAGCAGCTTAAGCCCCGGGGAGACCCAGTACTTC
cdr3_aa: CASSLSPGETQYF

d_call: TRBD1
clone_size: .
j_call: TRBJ2-1
v_call: TRBV5-5
cdr3_nt: TGTGCCAGCAGCTTGTTCCCGGGACAGGAAGGATCCAATGAGCAGTTCTTC
cdr3_aa: CASSLFPGQEGSNEQFF

d_call: TRBD2
clone_size: .
j_call: TRBJ2-1
v_call: TRBV27
cdr3_nt: TGTGCCAGCAGTTATACTAGCGGGCGGGCTTACAATGAGCAGTTCTTC
cdr3_aa: CASSYTSGRAYNEQFF

d_call: TRBD1
clone_size: .
j_call: TRBJ2-1
v_call: TRBV2
cdr3_nt: TGTGCCAGCAGATCACCTCTGGACAGGGGGGATGAGCAGTTCTTC
cdr3_aa: CASRSPLDRGDEQFF

d_call: TRBD1
clone_size: .
j_call: TRBJ1-1
v_call: TRBV18
cdr3_nt: TGTGCCAGCTCACCCCGACAGGGGTCTGGTTTGAACACTGAAGCTTTCTTT
cdr3_aa: CASSPRQGSGLNTEAFF

d_call: TRBD1
clone_size: .
j_call: TRBJ1-2
v_call: TRBV19
cdr3_nt: TGTGCCACTTCCGGACAGGGGGTATCTGGCTACACCTTC
cdr3_aa: CATSGQGVSGYTF

d_call: TRBD2
clone_size: .
j_call: TRBJ2-1
v_call: TRBV27
cdr3_nt: TGTGCCAGCAGTTTATGGCTAGCGGGATCGAATGAGCAGTTCTTC
cdr3_aa: CASSLWLAGSNEQFF

d_call: TRBD2
clone_size: .
j_call: TRBJ2-7
v_call: TRBV27
cdr3_nt: TGTGCCAGCACTCCCTCTAGCGGGAGTCTCTACGAGCAGTACTTC
cdr3_aa: CASTPSSGSLYEQYF

d_call: .
clone_size: .
j_call: TRBJ2-7
v_call: TRBV19
cdr3_nt: TGTGCCAGTAGTCGCCAGGGAAGCTCCTACGAGCAGTACTTC
cdr3_aa: CASSRQGSSYEQYF

d_call: .
clone_size: .
j_call: TRBJ1-2
v_call: TRBV14
cdr3_nt: TGTGCCAGCAGCGTTGACAGAGTCTATGGCTACACCTTC
cdr3_aa: CASSVDRVYGYTF

d_call: .
clone_size: .
j_call: TRBJ2-2
v_call: TRBV3-1/TRBV3-2
cdr3_nt: TGTGCCAGCAGCCTAGATAGCCCTTCCGTGGGGGAGCTGTTTTTT
cdr3_aa: CASSLDSPSVGELFF

d_call: .
clone_size: .
j_call: TRBJ1-1
v_call: TRBV7-9
cdr3_nt: TGTGCCAGCAGCTTAGGGTCAGGGGCGGCTTTCTTT
cdr3_aa: CASSLGSGAAFF

d_call: TRBD1
clone_size: .
j_call: TRBJ2-7
v_call: TRBV7-2
cdr3_nt: TGTGCCAGCAGCTTAGATCCAGGGGGCAGCTACGAGCAGTACTTC
cdr3_aa: CASSLDPGGSYEQYF

d_call: .
clone_size: .
j_call: TRBJ2-7
v_call: TRBV13
cdr3_nt: TGTGCCAGCAGCTCCCGGGTAGCTCCAACCTACGAGCAGTACTTC
cdr3_aa: CASSSRVAPTYEQYF

d_call: .
clone_size: .
j_call: TRBJ2-1
v_call: TRBV7-8
cdr3_nt: TGTGCCAGCAGCTTAGGACAAACCTACAATGAGCAGTTCTTC
cdr3_aa: CASSLGQTYNEQFF

d_call: .
clone_size: .
j_call: TRBJ2-1
v_call: TRBV9
cdr3_nt: TGTGCCAGCAGCGCGGGACTCCCCTACAATGAGCAGTTCTTC
cdr3_aa: CASSAGLPYNEQFF

d_call: TRBD1
clone_size: .
j_call: TRBJ1-1
v_call: TRBV7-2
cdr3_nt: TGTGCCAGCAGCGGGGACAGGGGCTTTGAAGCTTTCTTT
cdr3_aa: CASSGDRGFEAFF

d_call: TRBD1
clone_size: once
j_call: TRBJ1-2
v_call: TRBV19
cdr3_nt: TGTGCCAGTAGTTCCCGGACAGGACCCCAGATCTATGGCTACACCTTC
cdr3_aa: CASSSRTGPQIYGYTF

d_call: TRBD1
clone_size: once
j_call: TRBJ1-2
v_call: TRBV7-2
cdr3_nt: TGTGCCAGCAGCGCCCGGGACAGGGGCTTCGACACCTTC
cdr3_aa: CASSARDRGFDTF